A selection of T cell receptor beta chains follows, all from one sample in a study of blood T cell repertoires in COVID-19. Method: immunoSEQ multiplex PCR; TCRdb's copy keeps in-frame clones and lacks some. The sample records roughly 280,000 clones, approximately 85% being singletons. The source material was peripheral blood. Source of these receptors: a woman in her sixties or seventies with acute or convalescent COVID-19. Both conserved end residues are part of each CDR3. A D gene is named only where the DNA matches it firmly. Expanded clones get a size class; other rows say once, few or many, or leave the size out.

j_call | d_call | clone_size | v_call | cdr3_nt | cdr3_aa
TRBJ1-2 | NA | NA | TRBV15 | TGTGCCACCAGCAGAGAAGTCTCCAGGGTCAACTATGGCTACACCTTC | CATSREVSRVNYGYTF
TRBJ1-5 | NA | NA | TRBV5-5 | TGTGCCAGCAGCTGGCGGGCTGGGCAGCCCCAGCATTTT | CASSWRAGQPQHF
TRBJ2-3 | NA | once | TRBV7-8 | TGTGCCAGCAGCTTATGGCCAGGAAGCACAGATACGCGGTATTTT | CASSLWPGSTDTRYF
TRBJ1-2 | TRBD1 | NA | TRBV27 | TGTGCCAGCAGTTTACAGCCAGGGGGCTTGGGTGGCTACACCTTC | CASSLQPGGLGGYTF
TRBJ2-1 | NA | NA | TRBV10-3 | TGTGCCATCAGTCTCGCGTACAATGAGCAGTTCTTC | CAISLAYNEQFF
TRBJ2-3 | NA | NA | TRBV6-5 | TGTGCCAGCAGCAACGAGAGGGTAACAGATACGCAGTATTTT | CASSNERVTDTQYF
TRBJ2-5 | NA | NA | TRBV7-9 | TGTGCCAGCAGCTTACAGGTAGTCGGACAAACCCAGTACTTC | CASSLQVVGQTQYF
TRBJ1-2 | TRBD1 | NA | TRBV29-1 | TGCAGCGTTTCGGGACAGGCGGACTATGGCTACACCTTC | CSVSGQADYGYTF
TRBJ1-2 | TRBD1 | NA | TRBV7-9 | TGTGCCAGCAGCTCTATCGGACAGGGTTACGGCTACACCTTC | CASSSIGQGYGYTF
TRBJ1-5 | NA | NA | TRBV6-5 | TGTGCCAGCAGCGGATCTCAGATCGGGCAGCCCCAGCATTTT | CASSGSQIGQPQHF
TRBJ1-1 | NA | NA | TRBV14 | TGTGCCAGCACCTACGGGGGTGGTGTAGCTTTCTTT | CASTYGGGVAFF
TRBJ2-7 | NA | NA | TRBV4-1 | TGCGCCAGCAGCCAAGATAGTCGGGGATTAACCTACGAGCAGTACTTC | CASSQDSRGLTYEQYF
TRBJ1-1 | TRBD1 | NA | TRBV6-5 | TGTGCCAGCAGCCTCGGACAGGGTCGAGCTTTCTTT | CASSLGQGRAFF
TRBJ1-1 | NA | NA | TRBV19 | TGTGCCAGTATACGGACTGGGAACACTGAAGCTTTCTTT | CASIRTGNTEAFF
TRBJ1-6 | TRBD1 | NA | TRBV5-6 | TGTGCCAGCAGCCCCGGACAGGGAAGAGGGAATTCACCCCTCCACTTT | CASSPGQGRGNSPLHF
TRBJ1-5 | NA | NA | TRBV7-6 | TGTGCCAGCAGCTTAACTAATAGTCAGCCCCAGCATTTT | CASSLTNSQPQHF
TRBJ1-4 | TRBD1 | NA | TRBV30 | TGTGCCTGGAGTGCCGACAGGGGAAAACTGTTTTTT | CAWSADRGKLFF
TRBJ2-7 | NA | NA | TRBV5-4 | TGTGCCAGCAGCTTCCACAGCGAGCAGTACTTC | CASSFHSEQYF
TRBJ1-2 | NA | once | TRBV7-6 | TGTGCCAGCAGCCCTCCAAGACACTGGGTGGGCTACACCTTC | CASSPPRHWVGYTF
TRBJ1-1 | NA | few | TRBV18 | TGTGCCAGCTCACCACAAGGCGGTGGGAACACTGAAGCTTTCTTT | CASSPQGGGNTEAFF
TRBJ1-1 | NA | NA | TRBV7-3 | TGTGCCAGCAGCTTAGGGGGGAGCACTGAAGCTTTCTTT | CASSLGGSTEAFF
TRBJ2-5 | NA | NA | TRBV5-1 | TGCGCCAGCAGCTCTGAGGGAGAGACCCAGTACTTC | CASSSEGETQYF
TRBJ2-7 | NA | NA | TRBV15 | TGTGCCACCAGCAACCAACTTTCGGGACTGCAGCACTTC | CATSNQLSGLQHF
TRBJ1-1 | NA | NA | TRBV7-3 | TGTGCCAGCAGCCGGCAGGGTAATCCCACTGAAGCTTTCTTT | CASSRQGNPTEAFF
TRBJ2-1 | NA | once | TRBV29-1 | TGCAGCGTTGTGTTGTCGGGAAATGAGCAGTTCTTC | CSVVLSGNEQFF
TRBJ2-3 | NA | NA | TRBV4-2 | TGTGCCAGCAGCCAAAGGGGCGGGGACCCTAGCACAGATACGCAGTATTTT | CASSQRGGDPSTDTQYF
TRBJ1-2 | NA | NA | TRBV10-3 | TGTGCCATCAGGGCCCTGACAGAAGTTTATGGCTACACCTTC | CAIRALTEVYGYTF
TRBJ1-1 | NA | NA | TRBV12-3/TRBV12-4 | TGTGCCAGCAGTGCCTACGGGGTCTTGGCTTTCTTT | CASSAYGVLAFF
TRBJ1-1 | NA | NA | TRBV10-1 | TGCGCCAGCAGTGACCCAGGGGACACTGAAGCTTTCTTT | CASSDPGDTEAFF
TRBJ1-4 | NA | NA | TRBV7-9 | TGTGCCAGCAGCTTAGCTATAGCTTCAACTAATGAAAAACTGTTTTTT | CASSLAIASTNEKLFF
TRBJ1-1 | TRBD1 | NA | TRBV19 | TGTGCCAGTAGCGACAGGGGGAACACTGAAGCTTTCTTT | CASSDRGNTEAFF
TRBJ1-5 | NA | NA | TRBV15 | TGTGCCACCAGCAGAGGGGGAGGTCAGCCCCAGCATTTT | CATSRGGGQPQHF
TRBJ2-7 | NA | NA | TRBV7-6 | TGTGCCAGCAGCATTGGGGCCGCCTACGAGCAGTACTTC | CASSIGAAYEQYF
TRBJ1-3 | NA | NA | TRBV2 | TGTGCCAGCCCCAAGGGAGAGTCACGAAACACCATATATTTT | CASPKGESRNTIYF
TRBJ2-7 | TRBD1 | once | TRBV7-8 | TGTGCCAGCAGGACAGGGGGAGGGAACGAGCAGTACTTC | CASRTGGGNEQYF
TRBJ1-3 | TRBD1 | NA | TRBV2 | TGTGCCAGCAGACAGGGGTCGGTCTCTGGAAACACCATATATTTT | CASRQGSVSGNTIYF
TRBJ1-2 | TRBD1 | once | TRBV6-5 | TGTGCCAGCAGTTACTCCCCGCGGACAGGGGGTGGCTACACCTTC | CASSYSPRTGGGYTF